This is a list of T cell receptor beta chains from one sample in a study of blood T cell repertoires in COVID-19. Clones were sequenced by immunoSEQ multiplex PCR, and TCRdb holds only the in-frame ones, with some missing. The data contain hundreds of thousands of clones, 75% to 90% of them seen just once; the ten biggest clones take up roughly 1.4%. Source material: peripheral blood. The receptors shown here come from a woman in her twenties or thirties with active or convalescent COVID-19. Each CDR3 is given with its conserved first and last residue. The order of the fields is clone size, V gene, J gene, D gene, CDR3 protein, CDR3 DNA. The D gene is left open where the match is weak. Clone size is stated in some rows and not others, as once, few, many or a class when expanded.

clone size: once
V gene: TRBV6-5
J gene: TRBJ2-7
D gene: TRBD1
CDR3 protein: CASSYLPDRDEDEQYF
CDR3 DNA: TGTGCCAGCAGTTACCTCCCGGACAGGGATGAGGACGAGCAGTACTTC

clone size: .
V gene: TRBV5-1
J gene: TRBJ1-6
D gene: TRBD1
CDR3 protein: CASSMDRDHSPLHF
CDR3 DNA: TGCGCCAGCAGCATGGACAGGGATCATTCACCCCTCCACTTT

clone size: .
V gene: TRBV7-9
J gene: TRBJ2-1
D gene: .
CDR3 protein: CASSQTRPGQFF
CDR3 DNA: TGTGCCAGCAGTCAGACTCGGCCTGGGCAGTTCTTC

clone size: .
V gene: TRBV6-6
J gene: TRBJ1-1
D gene: TRBD1
CDR3 protein: CASSYPDRVNTEAFF
CDR3 DNA: TGTGCCAGCAGTTACCCGGACAGGGTGAACACTGAAGCTTTCTTT

clone size: .
V gene: TRBV6-5
J gene: TRBJ2-3
D gene: TRBD2
CDR3 protein: CASRRLAGDLDTQYF
CDR3 DNA: TGTGCCAGCAGGAGACTAGCGGGAGATCTAGATACGCAGTATTTT

clone size: .
V gene: TRBV30
J gene: TRBJ2-1
D gene: TRBD2
CDR3 protein: CAWNPSGNEQFF
CDR3 DNA: TGTGCCTGGAATCCTAGCGGGAATGAGCAGTTCTTC

clone size: .
V gene: TRBV10-3
J gene: TRBJ2-5
D gene: TRBD1
CDR3 protein: CAIRPGQGEETQYF
CDR3 DNA: TGTGCCATCAGGCCGGGACAGGGGGAAGAGACCCAGTACTTC

clone size: .
V gene: TRBV5-5
J gene: TRBJ2-5
D gene: .
CDR3 protein: CASSLPGEETQYF
CDR3 DNA: TGTGCCAGCAGCTTGCCTGGAGAAGAGACCCAGTACTTC

clone size: .
V gene: TRBV5-1
J gene: TRBJ1-1
D gene: .
CDR3 protein: CASSLGQGHTEAFF
CDR3 DNA: TGCGCCAGCAGCTTGGGCCAGGGGCACACTGAAGCTTTCTTT

clone size: .
V gene: TRBV18
J gene: TRBJ1-2
D gene: .
CDR3 protein: CASSPPGRPGYTF
CDR3 DNA: TGTGCCAGCTCACCACCGGGCCGACCGGGCTACACCTTC

clone size: once
V gene: TRBV19
J gene: TRBJ2-1
D gene: .
CDR3 protein: CASQTSGTHYNEQFF
CDR3 DNA: TGTGCCAGCCAAACCTCCGGGACTCACTACAATGAGCAGTTCTTC

clone size: .
V gene: TRBV6-5
J gene: TRBJ2-7
D gene: .
CDR3 protein: CASSYTTDSYEQYF
CDR3 DNA: TGTGCCAGCAGTTACACGACAGACTCCTACGAGCAGTACTTC

clone size: .
V gene: TRBV3-1/TRBV3-2
J gene: TRBJ1-5
D gene: .
CDR3 protein: CASSQGSGNQPQHF
CDR3 DNA: TGTGCCAGCAGCCAAGGGTCAGGCAATCAGCCCCAGCATTTT

clone size: .
V gene: TRBV2
J gene: TRBJ2-7
D gene: TRBD2
CDR3 protein: CASRRLAGGSVGYEQYF
CDR3 DNA: TGTGCCAGCAGGCGACTAGCGGGGGGATCCGTCGGCTACGAGCAGTACTTC

clone size: .
V gene: TRBV5-1
J gene: TRBJ1-1
D gene: .
CDR3 protein: CASSFGMNTEAFF
CDR3 DNA: TGCGCCAGCAGCTTCGGGATGAACACTGAAGCTTTCTTT

clone size: .
V gene: TRBV6-5
J gene: TRBJ2-5
D gene: .
CDR3 protein: CASSRGTATLETQYF
CDR3 DNA: TGTGCCAGCAGCCGGGGGACCGCAACGTTGGAGACCCAGTACTTC

clone size: .
V gene: TRBV9
J gene: TRBJ2-1
D gene: .
CDR3 protein: CASSVYNNEQFF
CDR3 DNA: TGTGCCAGCAGCGTTTACAACAATGAGCAGTTCTTC

clone size: few
V gene: TRBV25-1
J gene: TRBJ2-2
D gene: .
CDR3 protein: CASRRLTGELFF
CDR3 DNA: TGTGCCAGCCGGAGGCTCACCGGGGAGCTGTTTTTT

clone size: .
V gene: TRBV19
J gene: TRBJ2-1
D gene: .
CDR3 protein: CASSISWSSYNEQFF
CDR3 DNA: TGTGCCAGTAGTATAAGCTGGAGCTCCTACAATGAGCAGTTCTTC

clone size: .
V gene: TRBV14
J gene: TRBJ2-5
D gene: TRBD1
CDR3 protein: CASSQGTGGAKTQYF
CDR3 DNA: TGTGCCAGCAGCCAAGGGACAGGGGGCGCGAAGACCCAGTACTTC

clone size: few
V gene: TRBV7-2
J gene: TRBJ2-7
D gene: .
CDR3 protein: CASSLFDVQDPTYEQYF
CDR3 DNA: TGTGCCAGCAGCTTATTTGATGTCCAGGATCCTACCTACGAGCAGTACTTC

clone size: .
V gene: TRBV5-1
J gene: TRBJ2-1
D gene: .
CDR3 protein: CASSLGGLNEQFF
CDR3 DNA: TGCGCCAGCAGCTTGGGAGGTCTCAATGAGCAGTTCTTC

clone size: .
V gene: TRBV29-1
J gene: TRBJ1-1
D gene: .
CDR3 protein: CSAGLGRGGTEAFF
CDR3 DNA: TGCAGCGCCGGACTAGGTAGAGGGGGCACTGAAGCTTTCTTT

clone size: .
V gene: TRBV6-2/TRBV6-3
J gene: TRBJ1-5
D gene: .
CDR3 protein: CASSHGQARMNF
CDR3 DNA: TGTGCCAGCAGCCATGGACAAGCTCGGATGAATTTT

clone size: .
V gene: TRBV2
J gene: TRBJ1-2
D gene: .
CDR3 protein: CASRAGAGVVGYTF
CDR3 DNA: TGTGCCAGCAGGGCAGGGGCAGGCGTAGTTGGCTACACCTTC

clone size: once
V gene: TRBV7-6
J gene: TRBJ2-5
D gene: TRBD2
CDR3 protein: CASSLAGGSWETQYF
CDR3 DNA: TGTGCCAGCAGCTTAGCTGGCGGGAGCTGGGAGACCCAGTACTTC

clone size: once
V gene: TRBV25-1
J gene: TRBJ1-3
D gene: .
CDR3 protein: CASSEFEGASGNTIYF
CDR3 DNA: TGTGCCAGCAGTGAATTTGAAGGGGCGTCTGGAAACACCATATATTTT

clone size: .
V gene: TRBV3-1/TRBV3-2
J gene: TRBJ2-7
D gene: TRBD2
CDR3 protein: CASSPNGLAGPGEKQYF
CDR3 DNA: TGTGCCAGCAGCCCCAATGGCCTAGCGGGGCCTGGTGAAAAGCAGTACTTC

clone size: .
V gene: TRBV3-1/TRBV3-2
J gene: TRBJ2-2
D gene: TRBD2
CDR3 protein: CASSLGTSGTGELFF
CDR3 DNA: TGTGCCAGCAGCCTCGGGACTAGCGGGACCGGGGAGCTGTTTTTT

clone size: .
V gene: TRBV20-1
J gene: TRBJ1-1
D gene: .
CDR3 protein: CSAPVLEAFF
CDR3 DNA: TGCAGTGCCCCCGTACTGGAAGCTTTCTTT

clone size: .
V gene: TRBV6-2/TRBV6-3
J gene: TRBJ1-1
D gene: .
CDR3 protein: CASSYAGSTEAFF
CDR3 DNA: TGTGCCAGCAGTTACGCCGGGTCCACTGAAGCTTTCTTT

clone size: .
V gene: TRBV10-3
J gene: TRBJ2-2
D gene: .
CDR3 protein: CAISQTGLQGSGELFF
CDR3 DNA: TGTGCCATCAGCCAAACGGGACTCCAGGGCTCCGGGGAGCTGTTTTTT

clone size: .
V gene: TRBV6-5
J gene: TRBJ1-2
D gene: .
CDR3 protein: CASSYSGGTDPYGYTF
CDR3 DNA: TGTGCCAGCAGTTACTCCGGAGGGACGGACCCCTATGGCTACACCTTC

clone size: .
V gene: TRBV7-9
J gene: TRBJ2-1
D gene: TRBD2
CDR3 protein: CASSLVLGLAGGNEQFF
CDR3 DNA: TGTGCCAGCAGCTTAGTCCTGGGACTAGCGGGAGGTAATGAGCAGTTCTTC

clone size: .
V gene: TRBV4-1
J gene: TRBJ1-2
D gene: .
CDR3 protein: CASSQLQGDGYTF
CDR3 DNA: TGCGCCAGCAGCCAACTACAGGGCGATGGCTACACCTTC

clone size: .
V gene: TRBV7-8
J gene: TRBJ2-1
D gene: .
CDR3 protein: CASTPGQEGGNEQFF
CDR3 DNA: TGTGCCAGCACCCCGGGTCAAGAAGGCGGCAATGAGCAGTTCTTC

clone size: .
V gene: TRBV15
J gene: TRBJ2-7
D gene: .
CDR3 protein: CATSRDLAGPYEQYF
CDR3 DNA: TGTGCCACCAGCAGAGATCTGGCGGGGCCCTACGAGCAGTACTTC

clone size: .
V gene: TRBV5-8
J gene: TRBJ2-5
D gene: .
CDR3 protein: CASSLVRAGGETQYF
CDR3 DNA: TGTGCCAGCAGCTTGGTAAGGGCAGGAGGAGAGACCCAGTACTTC

clone size: .
V gene: TRBV6-1
J gene: TRBJ1-2
D gene: .
CDR3 protein: CASSAKPLEGVDGYTF
CDR3 DNA: TGTGCCAGCAGTGCAAAGCCCTTGGAGGGAGTTGATGGCTACACCTTC

clone size: .
V gene: TRBV9
J gene: TRBJ2-5
D gene: .
CDR3 protein: CASSPGGSAETQYF
CDR3 DNA: TGTGCCAGCAGCCCAGGAGGTAGCGCGGAGACCCAGTACTTC

clone size: few
V gene: TRBV5-6
J gene: TRBJ2-2
D gene: .
CDR3 protein: CASSLVRFHTGELFF
CDR3 DNA: TGTGCCAGCAGCTTGGTGCGCTTTCACACCGGGGAGCTGTTTTTT

clone size: once
V gene: TRBV5-6
J gene: TRBJ1-5
D gene: .
CDR3 protein: CASSLRGSNQPQHF
CDR3 DNA: TGTGCCAGCAGCTTGAGGGGTAGCAATCAGCCCCAGCATTTT

clone size: .
V gene: TRBV11-2
J gene: TRBJ2-7
D gene: TRBD2
CDR3 protein: CASSSTTSGRVYEQYF
CDR3 DNA: TGTGCCAGCAGCTCCACAACTAGCGGGAGAGTCTACGAGCAGTACTTC

clone size: .
V gene: TRBV7-9
J gene: TRBJ1-2
D gene: TRBD1
CDR3 protein: CASSVLFETGANYGYTF
CDR3 DNA: TGTGCCAGCAGCGTCCTTTTTGAAACAGGGGCGAACTATGGCTACACCTTC

clone size: .
V gene: TRBV6-5
J gene: TRBJ1-1
D gene: .
CDR3 protein: CASSSPGGVTEAFF
CDR3 DNA: TGTGCCAGCAGTAGTCCCGGGGGGGTAACTGAAGCTTTCTTT

clone size: once
V gene: TRBV27
J gene: TRBJ2-3
D gene: TRBD1
CDR3 protein: CASSPYRRGRTDTQYF
CDR3 DNA: TGTGCCAGCAGTCCCTATCGAAGGGGGCGGACAGATACGCAGTATTTT

clone size: .
V gene: TRBV7-9
J gene: TRBJ2-1
D gene: .
CDR3 protein: CASGGSSYNEQFF
CDR3 DNA: TGTGCCAGCGGGGGGAGCTCCTACAATGAGCAGTTCTTC

clone size: once
V gene: TRBV6-5
J gene: TRBJ1-2
D gene: .
CDR3 protein: CASTYTLGNGYTF
CDR3 DNA: TGTGCCAGCACCTACACGCTGGGCAATGGCTACACCTTC